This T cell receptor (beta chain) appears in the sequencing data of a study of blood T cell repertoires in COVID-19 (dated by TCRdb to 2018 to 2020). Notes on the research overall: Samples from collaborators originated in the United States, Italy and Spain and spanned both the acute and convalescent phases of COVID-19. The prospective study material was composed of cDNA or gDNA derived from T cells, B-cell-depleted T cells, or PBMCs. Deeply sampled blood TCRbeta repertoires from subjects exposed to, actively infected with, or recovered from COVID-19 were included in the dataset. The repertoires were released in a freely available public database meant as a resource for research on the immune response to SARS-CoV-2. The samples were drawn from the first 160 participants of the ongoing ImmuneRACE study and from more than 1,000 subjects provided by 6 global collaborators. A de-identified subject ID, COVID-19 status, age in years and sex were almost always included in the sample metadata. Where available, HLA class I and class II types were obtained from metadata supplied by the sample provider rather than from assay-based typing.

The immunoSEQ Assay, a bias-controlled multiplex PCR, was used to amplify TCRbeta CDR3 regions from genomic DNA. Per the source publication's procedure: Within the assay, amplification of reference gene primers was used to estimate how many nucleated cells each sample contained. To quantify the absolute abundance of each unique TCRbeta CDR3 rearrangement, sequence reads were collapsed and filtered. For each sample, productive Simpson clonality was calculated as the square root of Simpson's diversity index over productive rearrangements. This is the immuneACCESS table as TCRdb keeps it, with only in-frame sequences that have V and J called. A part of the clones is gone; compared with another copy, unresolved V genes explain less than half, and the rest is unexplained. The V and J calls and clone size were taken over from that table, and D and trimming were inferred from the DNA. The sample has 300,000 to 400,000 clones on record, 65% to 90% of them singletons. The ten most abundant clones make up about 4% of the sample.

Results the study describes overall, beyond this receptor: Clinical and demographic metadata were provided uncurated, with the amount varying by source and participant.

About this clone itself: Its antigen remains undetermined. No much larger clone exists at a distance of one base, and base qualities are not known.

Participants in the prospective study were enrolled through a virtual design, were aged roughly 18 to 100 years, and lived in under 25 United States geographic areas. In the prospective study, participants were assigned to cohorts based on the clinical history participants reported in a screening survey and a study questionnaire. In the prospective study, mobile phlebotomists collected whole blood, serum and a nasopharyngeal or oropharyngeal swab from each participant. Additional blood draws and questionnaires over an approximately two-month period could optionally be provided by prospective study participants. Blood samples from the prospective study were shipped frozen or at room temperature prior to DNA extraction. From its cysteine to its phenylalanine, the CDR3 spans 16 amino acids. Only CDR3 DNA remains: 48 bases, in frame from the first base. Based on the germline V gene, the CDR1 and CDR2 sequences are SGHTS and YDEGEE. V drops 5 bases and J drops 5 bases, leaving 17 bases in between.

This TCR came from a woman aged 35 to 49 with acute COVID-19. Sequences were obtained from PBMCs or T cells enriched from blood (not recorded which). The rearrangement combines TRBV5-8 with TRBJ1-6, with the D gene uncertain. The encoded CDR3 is CASRVGLTTDNSPLHF. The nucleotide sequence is TGTGCCAGCAGGGTCGGTCTGACAACAGATAATTCACCCCTCCACTTT.